This is a list of T cell receptor beta chains from one sample in a study of T cells in Graves' hyperthyroidism and ophthalmopathy. In TCRdb, the multiplex PCR reads were re-called with MiXCR into one record per CDR3 protein. The sample has hundreds of thousands of distinct CDR3 sequences; 46% are singletons. Source material: peripheral blood or thyroid tissue (not recorded which). These receptors all stem from a woman between 18 and 30 years old with Graves' hyperthyroidism. CDR3s include the opening cysteine and the closing phenylalanine or tryptophan. The order of the fields is D gene, clone size, J gene, V gene, CDR3 protein, CDR3 DNA. D genes are given only for firm matches. Expanded clones get a size class; other rows say once, few or many, or leave the size out.

>.|.|TRBJ2-7|TRBV9
CASSPELPYEQYF
TGTGCCAGCAGCCCGGAACTCCCCTACGAGCAGTACTTC
>.|few|TRBJ1-2|TRBV10-3
CASAGHPYGYTF
TGTGCCAGCGCGGGACACCCCTATGGCTACACCTTC
>.|.|TRBJ1-5|TRBV24-1
CATSVTGVKARHF
TGTGCCACCAGTGTGACGGGAGTGAAGGCCCGACATTTT
>.|.|TRBJ2-7|TRBV20-1
CSAGVDTAYEQYF
TGCAGTGCCGGGGTCGACACGGCCTACGAGCAGTACTTC
>.|.|TRBJ2-7|TRBV20-1
CSASSGQYF
TGCAGTGCTAGTTCAGGGCAGTACTTC
>.|.|TRBJ2-7|TRBV2
CASDSGGSTYEQYF
TGTGCCAGCGATTCGGGGGGCTCGACCTACGAGCAGTACTTC
>.|.|TRBJ2-7|TRBV19
CASSPRLVTYEQYF
TGTGCCAGTAGTCCGCGACTAGTCACCTACGAGCAGTACTTC
>.|few|TRBJ2-7|TRBV7-6
CASRPQGLAYEQYF
TGTGCCAGCAGACCACAGGGATTGGCCTACGAGCAGTACTTC
>.|.|TRBJ2-7|TRBV19
CASVSVYEQYF
TGTGCCAGTGTTAGCGTCTACGAGCAGTACTTC
>.|.|TRBJ2-7|TRBV11-2
CASSSGRFEQYF
TGTGCCAGCAGCTCTGGGAGGTTCGAGCAGTACTTC
>.|.|TRBJ1-6|TRBV5-4
CASSLVSGENSPLHF
TGTGCCAGCAGCTTGGTTTCAGGGGAGAATTCACCCCTCCACTTT
>.|few|TRBJ2-7|TRBV4-3
CASSQEGRRVYEQYF
TGCGCCAGCAGCCAAGAGGGACGAAGAGTCTACGAGCAGTACTTC
>.|.|TRBJ2-5|TRBV2
CASSYSISEIQETQYF
TGTGCCAGCAGTTACTCGATTTCGGAGATCCAAGAGACCCAGTACTTC
>TRBD2|.|TRBJ2-2|TRBV6-5
CASSYSWEGPSF
TGTGCCAGCAGTTACTCTTGGGAGGGCCCCAGTTTT
>.|.|TRBJ2-2|TRBV2
CASSEEGELFF
TGTGCCAGCAGTGAGGAAGGGGAGCTGTTTTTT
>TRBD2|.|TRBJ2-7|TRBV2
CASRFPEAGDALEQYF
TGTGCCAGCAGATTCCCCGAAGCGGGAGACGCGCTTGAGCAGTACTTC
>TRBD1|many|TRBJ1-5|TRBV2
CASRTGRIQPQHF
TGTGCCAGCCGGACAGGGAGGATTCAGCCCCAGCATTTT
>.|few|TRBJ1-1|TRBV20-1
CSAFPAGRKNTEAFF
TGCAGTGCCTTCCCGGCAGGGCGAAAGAACACTGAAGCTTTCTTT
>.|few|TRBJ2-2|TRBV12-3/TRBV12-4
CASTHFNTGELFF
TGTGCCAGCACCCATTTTAACACCGGGGAGCTGTTTTTT
>.|.|TRBJ1-2|TRBV25-1
CASSTSGDGYTF
TGTGCCAGCAGTACCTCAGGGGATGGCTACACCTTC
>.|many|TRBJ2-5|TRBV7-8
CASSPPAGGGGETQYF
TGTGCCAGCAGCCCACCGGCAGGGGGTGGGGGGGAGACCCAGTACTTC
>.|.|TRBJ1-1|TRBV12-3/TRBV12-4
CASLPPGTLNTEAFF
TGTGCCAGCCTCCCTCCGGGGACATTGAACACTGAAGCTTTCTTT
>.|few|TRBJ2-7|TRBV4-3
CASSQGWQGSYEQYF
TGCGCCAGCAGCCAAGGGTGGCAGGGGTCCTACGAGCAGTACTTC
>.|few|TRBJ1-1|TRBV7-2
CASSLDHRENTEAFF
TGTGCCAGCAGCTTAGATCATCGGGAGAACACTGAAGCTTTCTTT
>TRBD1|.|TRBJ1-2|TRBV2
CARAGRDRGGYTF
TGTGCTAGAGCGGGACGGGACAGAGGTGGCTACACCTTC
>.|many|TRBJ1-1|TRBV29-1
CSVYKDTLNTEAFF
TGCAGCGTTTATAAGGACACATTGAACACTGAAGCTTTCTTT
>.|.|TRBJ2-7|TRBV5-1
CASSPLGSNYEQYF
TGCGCCAGCAGCCCTCTAGGGAGTAACTACGAGCAGTACTTC
>TRBD2|.|TRBJ2-7|TRBV19
CASSSGLAGYGEQYF
TGTGCCAGTAGTTCGGGACTAGCGGGATACGGCGAGCAGTACTTC
>.|.|TRBJ1-5|TRBV7-6
CASSRGDITQHF
TGTGCCAGCAGCAGGGGGGACATTACCCAGCATTTT
>TRBD2|.|TRBJ2-7|TRBV20-1
CSVPPRASGNYEQYF
TGCAGTGTTCCCCCGAGGGCTAGCGGGAACTACGAGCAGTACTTC
>TRBD1|few|TRBJ1-4|TRBV19
CASSIDPQGWNEKLFF
TGTGCCAGTAGTATAGACCCACAGGGGTGGAATGAAAAACTGTTTTTT
>.|.|TRBJ1-1|TRBV7-6
CASSQDNLDTEAFF
TGTGCCAGCAGCCAAGACAATTTGGACACTGAAGCTTTCTTT
>.|.|TRBJ2-5|TRBV2
CARSRETQYF
TGTGCCAGGAGTCGAGAGACCCAGTACTTC
>.|.|TRBJ1-3|TRBV20-1
CSARATGLSGNTIYF
TGCAGTGCTAGAGCTACAGGACTCTCTGGAAACACCATATATTTT
>.|once|TRBJ1-4|TRBV2
CASSPGLYLF
TGTGCCAGCAGCCCGGGACTTTATCTTTTT
>TRBD2|.|TRBJ2-7|TRBV2
CASNLAGSTYEQYF
TGTGCCAGCAACCTAGCGGGCAGCACCTACGAGCAGTACTTC
>TRBD2|.|TRBJ2-2|TRBV7-2
CASSLGLAGKNTGELFF
TGTGCCAGCAGCCTGGGGTTAGCGGGGAAGAACACCGGGGAGCTGTTTTTT
>TRBD1|.|TRBJ1-6|TRBV12-3/TRBV12-4
CSSSWTGGRNSPLHF
TGTTCCAGCAGTTGGACAGGGGGTCGTAATTCACCCCTCCACTTT
>.|.|TRBJ1-5|TRBV20-1
CSARIRTPSNQPQHF
TGCAGTGCGAGGATCCGGACGCCAAGCAATCAGCCCCAGCATTTT
>.|.|TRBJ2-7|TRBV7-2
CASSQPALDTSHHEQYF
TGCGCCAGCAGCCAGCCAGCTTTGGACACAAGTCACCACGAGCAGTACTTC
>.|.|TRBJ2-6|TRBV29-1
CSVEVSVRSGGANVLTF
TGCAGCGTTGAAGTATCCGTAAGAAGTGGTGGGGCCAACGTCCTGACTTTC
>TRBD1|.|TRBJ2-2|TRBV10-3
CAITRDRGELFF
TGTGCCATCACCCGGGACAGGGGGGAGCTGTTTTTT
>.|.|TRBJ2-5|TRBV25-1
CASSESALLGETQYF
TGTGCCAGCAGTGAAAGTGCCCTATTGGGAGAGACCCAGTACTTC
>TRBD1|.|TRBJ2-5|TRBV20-1
CSASQGEETQYF
TGCAGTGCTAGTCAGGGGGAAGAGACCCAGTACTTC
>TRBD1|.|TRBJ1-6|TRBV11-3
CASSLGTGVNNSPLHF
TGTGCCAGCAGCTTAGGGACAGGGGTGAATAATTCACCCCTCCACTTT